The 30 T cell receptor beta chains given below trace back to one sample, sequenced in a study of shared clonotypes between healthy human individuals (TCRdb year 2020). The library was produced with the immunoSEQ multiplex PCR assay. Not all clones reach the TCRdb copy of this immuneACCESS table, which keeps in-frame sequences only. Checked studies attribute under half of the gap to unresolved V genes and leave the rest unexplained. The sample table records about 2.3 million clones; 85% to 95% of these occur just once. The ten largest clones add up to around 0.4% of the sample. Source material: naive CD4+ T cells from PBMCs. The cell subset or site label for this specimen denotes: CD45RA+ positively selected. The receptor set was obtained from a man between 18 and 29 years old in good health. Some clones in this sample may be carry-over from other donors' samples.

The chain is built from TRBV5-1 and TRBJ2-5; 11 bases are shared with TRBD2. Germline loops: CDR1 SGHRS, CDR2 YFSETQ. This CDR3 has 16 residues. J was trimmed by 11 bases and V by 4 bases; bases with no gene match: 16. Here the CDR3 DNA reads TGCGCCAGCAGCCCCGGGACTAGCGGAGCCTTGGTCGTTCAGTACTTC. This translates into CASSPGTSGALVVQYF. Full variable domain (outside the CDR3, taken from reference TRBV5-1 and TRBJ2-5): KAGVTQTPRYLIKTRGQQVTLSCSPISGHRSVSWYQQTPGQGLQFLFEYFSETQRNKGNFPGRFSGRQFSNSRSEMNVSTLELGDSALYLCASSPGTSGALVVQYFGPGTRLLVL.

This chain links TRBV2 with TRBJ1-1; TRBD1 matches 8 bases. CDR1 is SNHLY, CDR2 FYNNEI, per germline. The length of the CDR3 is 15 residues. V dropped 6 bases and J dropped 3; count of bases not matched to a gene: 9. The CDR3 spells CASSAQGAGDTEAFF. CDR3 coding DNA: TGTGCCAGCAGCGCCCAGGGGGCGGGGGACACTGAAGCTTTCTTT.

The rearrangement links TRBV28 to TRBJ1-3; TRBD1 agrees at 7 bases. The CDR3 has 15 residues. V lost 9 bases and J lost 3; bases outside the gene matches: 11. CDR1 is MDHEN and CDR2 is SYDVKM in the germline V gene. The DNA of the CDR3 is TGTGCCAGTCGTAGGCCAGGGGGAGGTGGAAACACCATATATTTT. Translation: CASRRPGGGGNTIYF.

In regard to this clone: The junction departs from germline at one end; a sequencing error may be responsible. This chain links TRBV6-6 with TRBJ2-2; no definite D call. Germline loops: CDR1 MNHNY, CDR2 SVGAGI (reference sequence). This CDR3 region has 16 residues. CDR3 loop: CASSQRAAANIGELFF. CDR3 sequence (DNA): TGTGCCAGCAGTCAACGTGCGGCAGCGAACATCGGGGAGCTGTTTTTT.

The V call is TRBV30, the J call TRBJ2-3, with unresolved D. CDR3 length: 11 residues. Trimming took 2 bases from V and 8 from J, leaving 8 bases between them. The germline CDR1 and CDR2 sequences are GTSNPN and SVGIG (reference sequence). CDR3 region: CAWSFSGTQYF. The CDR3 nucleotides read TGTGCCTGGAGTTTTTCCGGTACGCAGTATTTT.

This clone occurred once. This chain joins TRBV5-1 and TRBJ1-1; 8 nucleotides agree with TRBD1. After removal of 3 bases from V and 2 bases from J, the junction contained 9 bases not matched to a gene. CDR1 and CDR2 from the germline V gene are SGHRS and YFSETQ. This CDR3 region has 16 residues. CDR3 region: CASSWTGLTTNTEAFF. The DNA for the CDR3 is TGCGCCAGCAGCTGGACAGGGCTGACTACCAACACTGAAGCTTTCTTT.

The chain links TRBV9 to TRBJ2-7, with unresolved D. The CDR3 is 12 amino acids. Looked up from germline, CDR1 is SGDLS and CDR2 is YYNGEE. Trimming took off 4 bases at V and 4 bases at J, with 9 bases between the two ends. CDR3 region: CASSPDGYEQYF. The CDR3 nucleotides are TGTGCCAGCAGCCCGGACGGTTACGAGCAGTACTTC. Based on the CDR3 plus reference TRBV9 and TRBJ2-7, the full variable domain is DSGVTQTPKHLITATGQRVTLRCSPRSGDLSVYWYQQSLDQGLQFLIQYYNGEERAKGNILERFSAQQFPDLHSELNLSSLELGDSALYFCASSPDGYEQYFGPGTRLTVT.

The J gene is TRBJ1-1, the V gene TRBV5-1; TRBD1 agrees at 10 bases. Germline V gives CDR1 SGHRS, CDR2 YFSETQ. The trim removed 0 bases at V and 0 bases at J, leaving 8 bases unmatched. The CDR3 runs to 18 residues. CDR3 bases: TGCGCCAGCAGCTTGGGACAGGGGGCATCCCTCGTGAACACTGAAGCTTTCTTT. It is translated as CASSLGQGASLVNTEAFF.

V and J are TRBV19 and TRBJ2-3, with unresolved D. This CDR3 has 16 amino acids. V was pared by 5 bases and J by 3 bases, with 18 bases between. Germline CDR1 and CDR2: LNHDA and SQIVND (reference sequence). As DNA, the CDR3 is TGTGCCAGTAGTCCCCATGGGCGGCGTGGGACAGATACGCAGTATTTT. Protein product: CASSPHGRRGTDTQYF.

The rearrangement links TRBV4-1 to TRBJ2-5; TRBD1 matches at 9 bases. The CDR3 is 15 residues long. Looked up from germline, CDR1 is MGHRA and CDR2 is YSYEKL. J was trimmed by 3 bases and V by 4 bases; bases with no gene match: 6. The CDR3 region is CASSPGQGGEETQYF. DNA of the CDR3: TGCGCCAGCAGCCCGGGACAGGGAGGGGAAGAGACCCAGTACTTC.

This chain's CDR3 is CATGAPIRGPSTDTQYF. DNA for the CDR3: TGTGCCACAGGGGCCCCGATCAGGGGGCCTAGCACAGATACGCAGTATTTT. The V and J genes are TRBV2 and TRBJ2-3; 8 bases align to TRBD1. Per germline, CDR1 SNHLY and CDR2 FYNNEI. The CDR3 totals 17 residues. Germline trimming cut 10 bases from V and 0 bases from J; bases unmatched to any gene: 15.

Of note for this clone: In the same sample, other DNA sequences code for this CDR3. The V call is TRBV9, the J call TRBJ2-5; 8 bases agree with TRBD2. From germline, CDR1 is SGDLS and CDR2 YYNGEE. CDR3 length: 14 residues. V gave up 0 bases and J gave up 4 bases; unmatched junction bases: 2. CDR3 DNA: TGTGCCAGCAGCGTAGGGCTAGCGGGAGAGACCCAGTACTTC. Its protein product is CASSVGLAGETQYF.

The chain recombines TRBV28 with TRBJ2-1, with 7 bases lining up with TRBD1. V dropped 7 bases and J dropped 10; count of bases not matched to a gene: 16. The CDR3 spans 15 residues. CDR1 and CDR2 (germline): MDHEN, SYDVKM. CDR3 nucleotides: TGTGCCAGCACCAATGTTCGGGACAGACTTGGGGAGCAGTTCTTC. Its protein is CASTNVRDRLGEQFF.

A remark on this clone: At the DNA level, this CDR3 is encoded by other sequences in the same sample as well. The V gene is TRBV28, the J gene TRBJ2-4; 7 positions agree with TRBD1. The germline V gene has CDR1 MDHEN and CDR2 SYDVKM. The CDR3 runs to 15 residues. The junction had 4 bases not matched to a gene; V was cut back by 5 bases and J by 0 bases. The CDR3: CASSPGTVAKNIQYF. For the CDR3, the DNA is TGTGCCAGCAGTCCCGGGACAGTAGCCAAAAACATTCAGTACTTC. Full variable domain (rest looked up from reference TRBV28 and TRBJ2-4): DVKVTQSSRYLVKRTGEKVFLECVQDMDHENMFWYRQDPGLGLRLIYFSYDVKMKEKGDIPEGYSVSREKKERFSLILESASTNQTSMYLCASSPGTVAKNIQYFGAGTRLSVL.

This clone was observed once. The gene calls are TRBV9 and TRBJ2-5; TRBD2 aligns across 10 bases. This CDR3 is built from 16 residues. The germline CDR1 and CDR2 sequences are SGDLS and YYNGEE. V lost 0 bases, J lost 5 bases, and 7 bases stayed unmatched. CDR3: CASSVGASGSGETQYF. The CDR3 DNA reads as TGTGCCAGCAGCGTAGGGGCTAGCGGGAGTGGTGAGACCCAGTACTTC.

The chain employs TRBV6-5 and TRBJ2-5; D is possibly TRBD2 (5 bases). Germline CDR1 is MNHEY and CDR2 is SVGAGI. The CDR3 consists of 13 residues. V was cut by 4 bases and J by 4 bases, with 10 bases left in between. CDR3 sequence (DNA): TGTGCCAGCAGTTTACGGGAATCAGAGACCCAGTACTTC. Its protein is CASSLRESETQYF.

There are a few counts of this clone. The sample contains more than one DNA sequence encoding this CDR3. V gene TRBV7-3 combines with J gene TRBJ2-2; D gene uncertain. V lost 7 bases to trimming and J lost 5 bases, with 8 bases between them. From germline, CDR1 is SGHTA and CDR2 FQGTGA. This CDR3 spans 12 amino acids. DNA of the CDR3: TGTGCCAGCACTCCGGGTACCGGGGAGCTGTTTTTT. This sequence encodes CASTPGTGELFF.

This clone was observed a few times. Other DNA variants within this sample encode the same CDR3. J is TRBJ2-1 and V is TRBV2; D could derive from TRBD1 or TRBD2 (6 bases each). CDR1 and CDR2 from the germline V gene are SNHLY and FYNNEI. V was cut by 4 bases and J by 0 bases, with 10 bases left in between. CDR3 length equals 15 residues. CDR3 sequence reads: CASSVGGSSYNEQFF. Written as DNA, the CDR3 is TGTGCCAGCAGTGTAGGGGGGAGCTCCTACAATGAGCAGTTCTTC.

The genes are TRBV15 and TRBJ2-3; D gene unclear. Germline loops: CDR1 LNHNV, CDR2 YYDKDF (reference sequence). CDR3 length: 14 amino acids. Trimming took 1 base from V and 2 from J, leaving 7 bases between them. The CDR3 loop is CATSRVEATDTQYF. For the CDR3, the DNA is TGTGCCACCAGCAGAGTAGAGGCCACAGATACGCAGTATTTT.

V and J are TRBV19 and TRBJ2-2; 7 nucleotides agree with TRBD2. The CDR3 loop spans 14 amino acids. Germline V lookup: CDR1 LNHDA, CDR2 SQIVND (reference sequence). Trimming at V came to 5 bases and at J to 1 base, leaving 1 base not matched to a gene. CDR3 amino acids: CASSQRENTGELFF. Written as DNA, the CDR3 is TGTGCCAGTAGTCAGCGGGAGAACACCGGGGAGCTGTTTTTT.

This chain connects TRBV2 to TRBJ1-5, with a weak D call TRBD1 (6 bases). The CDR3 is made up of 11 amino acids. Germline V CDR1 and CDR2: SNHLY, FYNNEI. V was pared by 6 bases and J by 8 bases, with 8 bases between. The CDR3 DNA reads TGTGCCAGCAGAGGGGGTGAGCCCCAGCATTTT. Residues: CASRGGEPQHF. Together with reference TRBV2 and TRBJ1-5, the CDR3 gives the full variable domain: EPEVTQTPSHQVTQMGQEVILRCVPISNHLYFYWYRQILGQKVEFLVSFYNNEISEKSEIFDDQFSVERPDGSNFTLKIRSTKLEDSAMYFCASRGGEPQHFGDGTRLSIL.

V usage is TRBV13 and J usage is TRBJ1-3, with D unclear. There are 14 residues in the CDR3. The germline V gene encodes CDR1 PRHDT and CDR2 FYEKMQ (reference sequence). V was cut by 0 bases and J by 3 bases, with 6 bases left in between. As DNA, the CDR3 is TGTGCCAGCAGCTTAGGAGGTCTTGGAAACACCATATATTTT. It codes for CASSLGGLGNTIYF.

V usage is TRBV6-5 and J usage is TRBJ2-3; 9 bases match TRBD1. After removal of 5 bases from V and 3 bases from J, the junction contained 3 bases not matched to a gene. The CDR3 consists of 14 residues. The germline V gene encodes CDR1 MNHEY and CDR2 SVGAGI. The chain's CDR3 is CASSTDRGTDTQYF. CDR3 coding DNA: TGTGCCAGCAGTACGGACAGGGGAACAGATACGCAGTATTTT.

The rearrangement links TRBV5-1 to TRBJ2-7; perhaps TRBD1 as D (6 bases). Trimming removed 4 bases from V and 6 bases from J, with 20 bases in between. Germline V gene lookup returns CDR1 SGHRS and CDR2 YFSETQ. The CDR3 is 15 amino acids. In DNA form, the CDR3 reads TGCGCCAGCAGCCCGCCGGCGTCGAGGGACACCGAGCAGTACTTC. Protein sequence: CASSPPASRDTEQYF.

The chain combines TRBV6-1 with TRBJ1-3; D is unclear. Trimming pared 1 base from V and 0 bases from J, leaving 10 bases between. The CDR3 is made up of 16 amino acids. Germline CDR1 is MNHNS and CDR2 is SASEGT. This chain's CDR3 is CASSEVQTSSGNTIYF. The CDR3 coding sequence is TGTGCCAGCAGTGAAGTACAGACGAGCTCTGGAAACACCATATATTTT.

The CDR3 spells CASSEPGKSNEQFF. CDR3 nucleotides: TGTGCCAGCAGTGAACCGGGGAAATCCAATGAGCAGTTCTTC. The chain recombines TRBV6-1 with TRBJ2-1; D possibly corresponds to TRBD2 (5 bases). The CDR3 has 14 residues. Trimming removed 2 bases from V and 6 bases from J, with 11 bases in between. Germline CDR1 and CDR2: MNHNS and SASEGT.

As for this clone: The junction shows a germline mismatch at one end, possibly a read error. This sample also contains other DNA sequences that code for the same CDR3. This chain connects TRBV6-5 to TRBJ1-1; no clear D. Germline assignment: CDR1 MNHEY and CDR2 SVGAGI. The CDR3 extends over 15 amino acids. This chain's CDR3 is CASSYSMLLNTEAFF. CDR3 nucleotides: TGTGCCAGCAGCTACTCGATGCTGCTGAACACTGAAGCTTTCTTT.

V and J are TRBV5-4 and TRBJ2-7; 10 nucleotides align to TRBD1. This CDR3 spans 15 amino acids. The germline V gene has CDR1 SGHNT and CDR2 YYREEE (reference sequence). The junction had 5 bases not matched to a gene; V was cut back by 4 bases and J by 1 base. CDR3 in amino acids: CASSEQGQGSYEQYF. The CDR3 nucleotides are TGTGCCAGCAGCGAGCAGGGACAGGGGTCCTACGAGCAGTACTTC.

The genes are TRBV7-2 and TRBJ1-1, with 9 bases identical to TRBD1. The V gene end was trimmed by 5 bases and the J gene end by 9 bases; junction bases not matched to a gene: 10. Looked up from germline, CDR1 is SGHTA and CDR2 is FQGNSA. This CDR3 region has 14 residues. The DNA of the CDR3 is TGTGCCAGCAGCCCCAGGACAGGGGACTCCAAAGCTTTCTTT. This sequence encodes CASSPRTGDSKAFF.

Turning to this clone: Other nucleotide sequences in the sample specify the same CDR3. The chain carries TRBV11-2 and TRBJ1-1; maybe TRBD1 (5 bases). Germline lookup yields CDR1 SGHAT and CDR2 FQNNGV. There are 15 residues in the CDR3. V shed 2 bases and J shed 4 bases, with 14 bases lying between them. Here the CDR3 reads CASSLQALGATEAFF. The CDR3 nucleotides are TGTGCCAGCAGCTTACAGGCACTTGGGGCCACTGAAGCTTTCTTT. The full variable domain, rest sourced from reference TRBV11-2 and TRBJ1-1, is EAGVAQSPRYKIIEKRQSVAFWCNPISGHATLYWYQQILGQGPKLLIQFQNNGVVDDSQLPKDRFSAERLKGVDSTLKIQPAKLEDSAVYLCASSLQALGATEAFFGQGTRLTVV.